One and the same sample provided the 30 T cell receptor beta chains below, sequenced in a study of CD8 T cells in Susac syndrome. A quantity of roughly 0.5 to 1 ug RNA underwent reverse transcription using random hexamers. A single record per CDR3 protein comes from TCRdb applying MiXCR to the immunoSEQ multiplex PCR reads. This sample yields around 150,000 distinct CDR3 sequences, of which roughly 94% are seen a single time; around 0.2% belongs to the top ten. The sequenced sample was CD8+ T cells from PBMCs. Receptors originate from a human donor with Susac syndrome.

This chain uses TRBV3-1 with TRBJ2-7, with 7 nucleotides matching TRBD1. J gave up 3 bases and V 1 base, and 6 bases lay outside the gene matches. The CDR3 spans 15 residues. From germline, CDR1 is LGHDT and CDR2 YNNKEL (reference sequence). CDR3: CASSQGGTAYYEQYF. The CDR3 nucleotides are TGTGCCAGCAGCCAAGGGGGGACAGCCTACTACGAGCAGTACTTC.

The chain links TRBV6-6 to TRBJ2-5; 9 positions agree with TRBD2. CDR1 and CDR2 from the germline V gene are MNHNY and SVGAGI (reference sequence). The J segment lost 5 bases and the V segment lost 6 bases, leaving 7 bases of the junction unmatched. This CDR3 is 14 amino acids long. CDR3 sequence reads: CASRGREGRETQYF. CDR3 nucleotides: TGTGCCAGCAGGGGGCGGGAGGGAAGGGAGACCCAGTACTTC.

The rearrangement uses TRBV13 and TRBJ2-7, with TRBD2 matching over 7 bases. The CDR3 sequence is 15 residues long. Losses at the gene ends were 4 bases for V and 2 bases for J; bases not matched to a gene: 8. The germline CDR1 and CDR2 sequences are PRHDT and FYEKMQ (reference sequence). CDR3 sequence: CASSWAAGVPYEQYF. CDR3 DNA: TGTGCCAGCAGCTGGGCCGCGGGAGTCCCCTACGAGCAGTACTTC.

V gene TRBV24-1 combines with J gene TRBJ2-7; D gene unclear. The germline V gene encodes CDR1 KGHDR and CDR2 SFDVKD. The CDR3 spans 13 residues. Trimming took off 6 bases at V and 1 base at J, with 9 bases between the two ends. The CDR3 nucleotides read TGTGCCACCAGTCAAGGGTATTCCTACGAGCAGTACTTC. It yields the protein CATSQGYSYEQYF.

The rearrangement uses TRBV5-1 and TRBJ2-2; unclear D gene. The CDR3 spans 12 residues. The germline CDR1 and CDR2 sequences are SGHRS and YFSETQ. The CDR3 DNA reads TGCGCAAGCGATCCGGGCTCCGGGGAGCTGTTTTTT. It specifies CASDPGSGELFF.

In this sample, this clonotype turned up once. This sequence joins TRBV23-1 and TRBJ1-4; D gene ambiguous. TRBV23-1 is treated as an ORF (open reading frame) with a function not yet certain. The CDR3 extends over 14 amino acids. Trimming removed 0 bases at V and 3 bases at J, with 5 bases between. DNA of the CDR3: TGCGCCAGCAGTCAATCAGTCCCTAATGAAAAACTGTTTTTT. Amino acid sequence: CASSQSVPNEKLFF.

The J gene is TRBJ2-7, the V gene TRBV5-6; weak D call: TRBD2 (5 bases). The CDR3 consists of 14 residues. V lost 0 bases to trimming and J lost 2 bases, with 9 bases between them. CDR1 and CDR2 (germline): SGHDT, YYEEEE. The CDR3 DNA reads TGTGCCAGCAGCTTGGCCGGGATCCCCTACGAGCAGTACTTC. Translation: CASSLAGIPYEQYF.

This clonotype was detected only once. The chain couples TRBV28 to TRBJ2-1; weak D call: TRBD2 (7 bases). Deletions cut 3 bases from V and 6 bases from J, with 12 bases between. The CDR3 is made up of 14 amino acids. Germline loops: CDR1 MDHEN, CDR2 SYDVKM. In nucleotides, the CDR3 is TGTGCCAGCAGTTTTGAGGGAGGGGGCAATGAGCAGTTCTTC. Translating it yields CASSFEGGGNEQFF.

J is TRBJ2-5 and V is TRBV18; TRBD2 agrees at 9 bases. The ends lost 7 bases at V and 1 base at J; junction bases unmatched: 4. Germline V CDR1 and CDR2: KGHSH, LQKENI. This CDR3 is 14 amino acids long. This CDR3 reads CASCTSGPQETQYF. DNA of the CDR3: TGTGCCAGCTGCACTAGCGGGCCCCAAGAGACCCAGTACTTC.

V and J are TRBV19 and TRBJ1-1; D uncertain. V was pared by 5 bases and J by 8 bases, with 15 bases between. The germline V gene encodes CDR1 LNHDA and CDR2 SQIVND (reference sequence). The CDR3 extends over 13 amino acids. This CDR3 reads CASSLGSSGEAFF. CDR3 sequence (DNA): TGTGCCAGTAGTCTCGGGTCCTCGGGGGAAGCTTTCTTT.

The CDR3 is CSASFDEQFF. Written as DNA, the CDR3 is TGCAGTGCTAGTTTCGATGAGCAGTTCTTC. V and J are TRBV20-1 and TRBJ2-1; D call uncertain. The V end was cut by 3 bases, the J end by 8 bases, with 5 bases between. This CDR3 comprises 10 residues. Germline lookup yields CDR1 DFQATT and CDR2 SNEGSKA (reference sequence).

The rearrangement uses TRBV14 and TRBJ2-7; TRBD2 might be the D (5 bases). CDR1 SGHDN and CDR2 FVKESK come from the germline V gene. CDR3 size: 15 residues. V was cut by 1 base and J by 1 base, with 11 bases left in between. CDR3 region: CASSQGEIPSYEQYF. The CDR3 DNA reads TGTGCCAGCAGCCAAGGGGAGATCCCGTCCTACGAGCAGTACTTC. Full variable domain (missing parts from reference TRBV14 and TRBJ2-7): EAGVTQFPSHSVIEKGQTVTLRCDPISGHDNLYWYRRVMGKEIKFLLHFVKESKQDESGMPNNRFLAERTGGTYSTLKVQPAELEDSGVYFCASSQGEIPSYEQYFGPGTRLTVT.

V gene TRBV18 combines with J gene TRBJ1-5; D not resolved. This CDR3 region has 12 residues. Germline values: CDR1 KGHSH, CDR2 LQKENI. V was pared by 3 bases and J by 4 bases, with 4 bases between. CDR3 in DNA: TGTGCCAGCTCACCCACGAATCAGCCCCAGCATTTT. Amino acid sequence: CASSPTNQPQHF.

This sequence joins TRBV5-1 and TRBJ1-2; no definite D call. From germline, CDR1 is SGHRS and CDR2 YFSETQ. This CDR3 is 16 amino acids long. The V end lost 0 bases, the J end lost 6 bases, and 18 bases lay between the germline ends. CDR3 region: CASSLEKDVLRNGYTF. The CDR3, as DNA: TGCGCCAGCAGCTTGGAAAAGGATGTGCTGCGGAATGGCTACACCTTC.

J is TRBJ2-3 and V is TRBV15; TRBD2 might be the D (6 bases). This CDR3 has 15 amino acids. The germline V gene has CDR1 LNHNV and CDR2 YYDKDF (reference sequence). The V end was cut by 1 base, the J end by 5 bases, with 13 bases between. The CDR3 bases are TGTGCCACCAGCAGAGCCCCGACTAGTCAAGATACGCAGTATTTT. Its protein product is CATSRAPTSQDTQYF. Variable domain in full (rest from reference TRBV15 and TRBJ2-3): DAMVIQNPRYQVTQFGKPVTLSCSQTLNHNVMYWYQQKSSQAPKLLFHYYDKDFNNEADTPDNFQSRRPNTSFCFLDIRSPGLGDTAMYLCATSRAPTSQDTQYFGPGTRLTVL.

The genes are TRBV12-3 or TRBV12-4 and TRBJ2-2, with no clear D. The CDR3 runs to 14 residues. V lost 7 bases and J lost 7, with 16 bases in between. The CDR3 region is CASTLGSGIGELFF. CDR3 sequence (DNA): TGTGCCAGCACCCTAGGTAGTGGGATCGGGGAGCTGTTTTTT.

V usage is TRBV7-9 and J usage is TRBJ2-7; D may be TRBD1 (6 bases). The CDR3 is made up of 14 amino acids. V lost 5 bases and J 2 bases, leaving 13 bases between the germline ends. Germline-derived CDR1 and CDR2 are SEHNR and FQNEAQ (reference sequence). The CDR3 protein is CASSPRQVTYEQYF. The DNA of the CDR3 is TGTGCCAGCAGCCCAAGACAGGTAACCTACGAGCAGTACTTC.

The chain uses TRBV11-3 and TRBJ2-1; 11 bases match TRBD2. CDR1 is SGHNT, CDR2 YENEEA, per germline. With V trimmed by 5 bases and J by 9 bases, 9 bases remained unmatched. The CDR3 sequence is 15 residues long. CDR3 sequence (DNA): TGTGCCAGCAGCCCTCGACTAGCGGGAAGCGGTGAGCAGTTCTTC. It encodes CASSPRLAGSGEQFF. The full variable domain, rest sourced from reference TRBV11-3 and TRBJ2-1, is EAGVVQSPRYKIIEKKQPVAFWCNPISGHNTLYWYLQNLGQGPELLIRYENEEAVDDSQLPKDRFSAERLKGVDSTLKIQPAELGDSAVYLCASSPRLAGSGEQFFGPGTRLTVL.

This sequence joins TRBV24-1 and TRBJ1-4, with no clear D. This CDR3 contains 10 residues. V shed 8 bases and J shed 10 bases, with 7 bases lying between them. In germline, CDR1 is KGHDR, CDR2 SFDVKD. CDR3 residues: CATTWGKLFF. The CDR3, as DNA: TGTGCCACCACATGGGGAAAACTGTTTTTT.

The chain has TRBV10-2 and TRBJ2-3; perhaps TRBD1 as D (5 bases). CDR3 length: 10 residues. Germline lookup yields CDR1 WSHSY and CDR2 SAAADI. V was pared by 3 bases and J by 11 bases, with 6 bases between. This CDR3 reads CASSDREQYF. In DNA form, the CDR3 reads TGCGCCAGCAGTGACAGGGAGCAGTATTTT.

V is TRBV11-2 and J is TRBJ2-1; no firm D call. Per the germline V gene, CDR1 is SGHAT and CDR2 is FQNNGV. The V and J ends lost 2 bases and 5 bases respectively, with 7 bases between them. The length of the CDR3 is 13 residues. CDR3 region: CASSLYSHNEQFF. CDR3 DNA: TGTGCCAGCAGCTTATACAGCCACAATGAGCAGTTCTTC. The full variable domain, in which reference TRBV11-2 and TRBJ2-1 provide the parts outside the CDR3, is EAGVAQSPRYKIIEKRQSVAFWCNPISGHATLYWYQQILGQGPKLLIQFQNNGVVDDSQLPKDRFSAERLKGVDSTLKIQPAKLEDSAVYLCASSLYSHNEQFFGPGTRLTVL.

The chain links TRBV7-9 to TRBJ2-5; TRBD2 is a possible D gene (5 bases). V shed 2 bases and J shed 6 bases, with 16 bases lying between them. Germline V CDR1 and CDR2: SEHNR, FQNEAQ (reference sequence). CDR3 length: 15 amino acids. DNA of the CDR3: TGTGCCAGCAGCTTATTCGGTCTAGGAGGAAAGACCCAGTACTTC. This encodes CASSLFGLGGKTQYF.

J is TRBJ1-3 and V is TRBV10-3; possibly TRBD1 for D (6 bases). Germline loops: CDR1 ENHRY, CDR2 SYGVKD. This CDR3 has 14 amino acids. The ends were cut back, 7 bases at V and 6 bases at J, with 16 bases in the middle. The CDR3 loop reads CAIMEQGTENTIYF. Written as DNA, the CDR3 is TGTGCCATCATGGAGCAGGGGACTGAAAACACCATATATTTT.

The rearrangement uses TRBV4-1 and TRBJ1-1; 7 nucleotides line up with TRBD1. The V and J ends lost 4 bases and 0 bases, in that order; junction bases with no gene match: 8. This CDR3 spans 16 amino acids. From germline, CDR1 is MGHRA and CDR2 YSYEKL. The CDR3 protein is CASSLAQGGMNTEAFF. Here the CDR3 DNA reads TGCGCCAGCAGCCTCGCACAAGGGGGCATGAACACTGAAGCTTTCTTT.

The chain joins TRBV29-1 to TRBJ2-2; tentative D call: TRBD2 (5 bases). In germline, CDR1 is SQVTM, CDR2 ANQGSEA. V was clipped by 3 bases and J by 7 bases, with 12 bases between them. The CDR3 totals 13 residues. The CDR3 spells CSVELRVRGELFF. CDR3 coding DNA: TGCAGCGTTGAGTTGCGGGTCCGCGGGGAGCTGTTTTTT.

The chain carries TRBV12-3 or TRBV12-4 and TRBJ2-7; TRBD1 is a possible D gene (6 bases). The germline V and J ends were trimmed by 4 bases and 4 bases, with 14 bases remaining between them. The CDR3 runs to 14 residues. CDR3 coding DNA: TGTGCCAGCAGTTCCCCGGGACAAATTTACGAGCAGTACTTC. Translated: CASSSPGQIYEQYF.

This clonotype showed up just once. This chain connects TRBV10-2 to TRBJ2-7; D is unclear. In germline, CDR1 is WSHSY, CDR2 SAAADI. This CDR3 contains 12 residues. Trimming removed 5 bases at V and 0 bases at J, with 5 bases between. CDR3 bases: TGCGCCAGCAGTCACATCTCCTACGAGCAGTACTTC. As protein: CASSHISYEQYF.

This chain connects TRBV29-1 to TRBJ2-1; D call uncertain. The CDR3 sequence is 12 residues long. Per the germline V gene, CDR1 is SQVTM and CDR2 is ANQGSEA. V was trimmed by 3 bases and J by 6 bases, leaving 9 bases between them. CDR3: CSVDVVGNEQFF. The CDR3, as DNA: TGCAGCGTTGATGTAGTAGGCAATGAGCAGTTCTTC.

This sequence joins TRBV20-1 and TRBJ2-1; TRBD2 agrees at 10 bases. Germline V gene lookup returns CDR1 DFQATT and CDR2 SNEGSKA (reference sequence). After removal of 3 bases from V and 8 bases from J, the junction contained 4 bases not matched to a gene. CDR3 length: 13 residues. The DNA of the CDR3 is TGCAGTGCTAGGCCTAGCGGGAGACATGAGCAGTTCTTC. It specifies CSARPSGRHEQFF.

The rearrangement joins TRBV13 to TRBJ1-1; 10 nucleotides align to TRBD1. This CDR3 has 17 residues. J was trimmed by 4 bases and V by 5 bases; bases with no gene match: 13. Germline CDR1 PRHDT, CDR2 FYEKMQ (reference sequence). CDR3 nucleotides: TGTGCCAGCAGCGTGGTCGGGACAGGGGATTGGGGCACTGAAGCTTTCTTT. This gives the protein CASSVVGTGDWGTEAFF.